This TCR beta chain emerged from a study of identical twins. Notes on the study in general: Fewer insertions marked abundant cord blood beta clonotypes; young adult naive trended weakly, memory not at all.

Carrying unique molecular identifiers, the cDNA also gained a universal primer site through template switching. Each CDR3 protein is one row after TCRdb ran MiXCR on the 5' RACE reads. The sample lists 350,000 to 450,000 distinct CDR3 sequences, about 18% occurring once. This CDR3 comprises 14 residues. Trimming stripped 3 bases from V and 1 base from J, with 10 bases between. The germline CDR1 and CDR2 sequences are LGHDT and YNNKEL (reference sequence). As regards this clonotype: Its antigen remains unknown.

The sample comprised naive T cells sorted from blood. V and J are TRBV3-1 and TRBJ2-7, with D possibly TRBD2 on 5 matching bases. The source is a man aged 50-59 years in good health. The CDR3 DNA reads as TGTGCCAGCAGCCATATACTAGGTTCCTACGAGCAGTACTTC. Translating gives CASSHILGSYEQYF.